These 16 T cell receptor beta chains originate from one sample sequenced in a study of CD8 T cells in Susac syndrome. The RNA, about 0.45 to 1 ug, was put through reverse transcription using random hexamers. Via MiXCR, TCRdb re-called the immunoSEQ multiplex PCR reads, giving one row per CDR3 protein. Of 90,000 to 150,000 distinct CDR3 sequences in the sample, 80% to 95% are singletons; the top ten hold around 0.12%. Material: CD8+ T cells from PBMCs. Every receptor here comes from a human donor in good health.

The chain is built from TRBV3-1 and TRBJ2-7; 11 bases match TRBD2. This CDR3 region has 16 residues. V trimming: 4 bases; J trimming: 3 bases; junction bases outside the gene matches: 8. CDR1 is LGHDT and CDR2 is YNNKEL in the germline V gene (reference sequence). Here the CDR3 DNA reads TGTGCCAGCAGCCCGCAAATAGCGGGAGGGATCTACGAGCAGTACTTC. It codes for CASSPQIAGGIYEQYF.

This clonotype was observed once. The chain is built from TRBV5-5 and TRBJ1-1; tentatively, D is TRBD1 (5 bases). The V gene lost 6 bases and the J gene lost 6 bases, with 27 bases spanning the gap. This CDR3 has 17 amino acids. Germline CDR1 SGHKS, CDR2 YYEKEE (reference sequence). DNA for the CDR3: TGTGCCAGCACCCGAACTGCCAGGGACCGGGGGGTCCCTGAAGCTTTCTTT. Translated, it gives CASTRTARDRGVPEAFF.

Of note for this clonotype: The conserved final phenylalanine or tryptophan is absent from the CDR3, which likely points to a read error. This chain uses TRBV30 with TRBJ2-1, with D possibly being TRBD1 (6 bases). The CDR3 length is 14 residues. Trimming left V 5 bases short and J 3 bases short, with 14 bases between. Per the germline V gene, CDR1 is GTSNPN and CDR2 is SVGIG (reference sequence). This CDR3 reads CAWARGSVYNEQFL. CDR3 coding DNA: TGTGCCTGGGCCAGGGGTAGCGTCTACAATGAGCAGTTCCTC.

The J gene is TRBJ1-2, the V gene TRBV9; tentative D call: TRBD1 (6 bases). CDR3 length: 14 residues. The V gene lost 0 bases and the J gene lost 8 bases, with 14 bases spanning the gap. Germline CDR1 reads SGDLS; CDR2 reads YYNGEE. The CDR3 loop is CASSVGPGVGGYTF. The CDR3 DNA sequence: TGTGCCAGCAGCGTAGGTCCAGGGGTCGGCGGCTACACCTTC. The full variable domain, in which reference TRBV9 and TRBJ1-2 provide the parts outside the CDR3, is DSGVTQTPKHLITATGQRVTLRCSPRSGDLSVYWYQQSLDQGLQFLIQYYNGEERAKGNILERFSAQQFPDLHSELNLSSLELGDSALYFCASSVGPGVGGYTFGSGTRLTVV.

This clonotype occurred a few times. The genes are TRBV9 and TRBJ2-3, with TRBD2 as a possible D gene (6 bases). The CDR3 length is 11 residues. The germline CDR1 and CDR2 sequences are SGDLS and YYNGEE. Trimming removed 4 bases at V and 6 bases at J, with 6 bases between. CDR3: CASSRGDTQYF. The CDR3 nucleotides read TGTGCCAGCAGCCGGGGGGATACGCAGTATTTT.

The chain has TRBV18 and TRBJ1-1; possible D gene TRBD1, 6 bases. V lost 1 base, J lost 1 base, and 19 bases lay in between. Germline CDR1 reads KGHSH; CDR2 reads LQKENI. The length of the CDR3 is 18 residues. The CDR3 is CASSPRSSRGTPNTEAFF. The CDR3 region has the DNA TGTGCCAGCTCACCACGTTCTTCTCGTGGGACACCGAACACTGAAGCTTTCTTT.

The chain employs TRBV4-1 and TRBJ1-5, with D uncertain. Germline values: CDR1 MGHRA, CDR2 YSYEKL. The CDR3 runs 13 residues. V was trimmed by 0 bases and J by 10 bases, leaving 10 bases between them. CDR3 DNA sequence: TGCGCCAGCAGCCAAGACGGGGTTGGACCCCAGCATTTT. As protein: CASSQDGVGPQHF.

The rearrangement joins TRBV3-1 to TRBJ1-5, with D unresolved. V was clipped by 1 base and J by 6 bases, with 7 bases between them. This CDR3 has 13 amino acids. Germline CDR1 and CDR2: LGHDT and YNNKEL (reference sequence). The CDR3 DNA reads TGTGCCAGCAGCCAAGTGGGAAGTCAGCCCCAGCATTTT. As protein: CASSQVGSQPQHF.

The chain uses TRBV4-1 and TRBJ2-7, with a weak D call TRBD2 (6 bases). This CDR3 is built from 15 residues. Deletions cut 0 bases from V and 4 bases from J, with 13 bases between. The germline V gene encodes CDR1 MGHRA and CDR2 YSYEKL. CDR3 DNA sequence: TGCGCCAGCAGCCAAGATCCCTCCGGGAGATACGAGCAGTACTTC. Translation: CASSQDPSGRYEQYF.

The gene calls are TRBV14 and TRBJ2-1, with D possibly matching TRBD1 (5 bases). Trimming shortened V by 4 bases and J by 0 bases, and 10 bases separated the two germline ends. The CDR3 has 15 residues. Germline V gene data show CDR1 as SGHDN and CDR2 as FVKESK. The CDR3 here is CASSPYRSSYNEQFF. CDR3 sequence (DNA): TGTGCCAGCAGCCCCTACAGGAGCTCCTACAATGAGCAGTTCTTC. Drawing the rest from reference TRBV14 and TRBJ2-1, the complete variable domain is EAGVTQFPSHSVIEKGQTVTLRCDPISGHDNLYWYRRVMGKEIKFLLHFVKESKQDESGMPNNRFLAERTGGTYSTLKVQPAELEDSGVYFCASSPYRSSYNEQFFGPGTRLTVL.

This clonotype was observed a single time. This chain joins TRBV6-1 and TRBJ2-2, with TRBD1 identical over 8 bases. Germline values: CDR1 MNHNS, CDR2 SASEGT. The CDR3 spans 16 residues. V dropped 6 bases and J dropped 6; count of bases not matched to a gene: 12. Here the CDR3 reads CASRLLGSGGPGELFF. The CDR3, as DNA: TGTGCCAGCAGACTCCTCGGATCAGGGGGCCCCGGGGAGCTGTTTTTT.

The chain combines TRBV29-1 with TRBJ2-4; no firm D call. CDR3 length equals 15 residues. The V end lost 6 bases, the J end lost 0 bases, and 15 bases lay between the germline ends. CDR1 and CDR2 (germline): SQVTM, ANQGSEA. Here the CDR3 DNA reads TGCAGCGTCGCAACTAAGAATCTAGCCAAAAACATTCAGTACTTC. Its protein product is CSVATKNLAKNIQYF.

Here the CDR3 DNA reads TGTGCCAGCAGTTACTATAGGACCGGGAGCAATCAGCCCCAGCATTTT. Its protein is CASSYYRTGSNQPQHF. This sequence joins TRBV6-2 or TRBV6-3 and TRBJ1-5; no reliable D call. Between the trimmed V and J ends, which lost 1 base and 1 base, there was a span of 11 bases. Germline CDR1 MNHEY, CDR2 SVGEGT. The CDR3 contains 16 residues.

CDR3 coding DNA: TGTGCCAGCAGCAAACTAGGACAGGTCCACGAGCAGTACTTC. The encoded protein is CASSKLGQVHEQYF. The chain combines TRBV6-5 with TRBJ2-7, with 7 bases lining up with TRBD1. Germline CDR1 and CDR2: MNHEY and SVGAGI. After removal of 6 bases from V and 5 bases from J, the junction contained 10 bases not matched to a gene. CDR3 length equals 14 residues.

The chain joins TRBV5-1 to TRBJ2-2, with D maybe TRBD2 (6 bases). The CDR3 runs to 15 residues. Deletions cut 2 bases from V and 0 bases from J, with 8 bases between. CDR1 and CDR2 from the germline V gene are SGHRS and YFSETQ. The CDR3 bases are TGCGCCAGCAGCTTCCTAGCGACGAACACCGGGGAGCTGTTTTTT. Translating it yields CASSFLATNTGELFF.

The chain carries TRBV4-1 and TRBJ2-1, with 8 bases matching TRBD2. In germline, CDR1 is MGHRA, CDR2 YSYEKL. The V gene end was trimmed by 0 bases and the J gene end by 2 bases; junction bases not matched to a gene: 12. This CDR3 region has 19 residues. CDR3 in DNA: TGCGCCAGCAGCCAAGACCCCTCGGGGGGGACTCCGACCTACAATGAGCAGTTCTTC. Translated: CASSQDPSGGTPTYNEQFF.